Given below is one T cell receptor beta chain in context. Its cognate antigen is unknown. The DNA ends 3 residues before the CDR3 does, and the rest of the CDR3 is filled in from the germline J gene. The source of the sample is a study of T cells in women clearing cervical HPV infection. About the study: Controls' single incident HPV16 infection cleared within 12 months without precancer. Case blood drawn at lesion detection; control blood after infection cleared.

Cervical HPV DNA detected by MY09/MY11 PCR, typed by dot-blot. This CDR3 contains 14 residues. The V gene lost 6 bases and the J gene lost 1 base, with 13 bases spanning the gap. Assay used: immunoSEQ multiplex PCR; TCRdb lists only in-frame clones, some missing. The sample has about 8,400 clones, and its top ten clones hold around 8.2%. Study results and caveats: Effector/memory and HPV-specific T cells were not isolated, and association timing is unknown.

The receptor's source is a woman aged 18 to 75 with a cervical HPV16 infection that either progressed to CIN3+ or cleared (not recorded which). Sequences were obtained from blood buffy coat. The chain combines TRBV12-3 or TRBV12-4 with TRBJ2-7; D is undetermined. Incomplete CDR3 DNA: TGTGCCAGCAGCGACTTCGGGTTTTCCTACGAG. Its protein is CASSDFGFSYE. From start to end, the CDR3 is CASSDFGFSYEQYF.